The rows below give T cell receptor beta chains drawn from one sample of a study of blood T cell repertoires in COVID-19. Sequencing was performed with immunoSEQ multiplex PCR; in TCRdb, only in-frame clones are kept and a portion is missing. The sample comprises over 200,000 clones, 65% to 90% of which are singletons, and 4.5% to 7.5% rests with the top ten. Sequenced input: peripheral blood. The receptors were gathered from a man older than 75 with acute or convalescent COVID-19. The CDR3 runs from the conserved cysteine through the conserved F or W. The D gene is left open where the match is weak. Clone size appears in some rows only: once, few, many, or a class for an expanded clone.

D,size,J,V,DNA,CDR3
-,-,TRBJ2-3,TRBV7-3,TGTGCCAGCAGCTTAACGGGTAGCGGAGGCACAGATACGCAGTATTTT,CASSLTGSGGTDTQYF
-,-,TRBJ1-2,TRBV30,TGTGCCTGGAGTGTCCAGGGTCCGGGTGGCTACACCTTC,CAWSVQGPGGYTF
-,-,TRBJ2-3,TRBV30,TGTGCCTGGAGTTTACGGGGGACAGATACGCAGTATTTT,CAWSLRGTDTQYF
TRBD2,-,TRBJ2-7,TRBV27,TGTGCCAGCAGTTTACGGGGGCTAGCGGGAGGGTCCTCCTACGAGCAGTACTTC,CASSLRGLAGGSSYEQYF
-,-,TRBJ2-1,TRBV6-5,TGTGCCAGCACAGAGGCAGGGGCTAGGGGTGAGCAGTTCTTC,CASTEAGARGEQFF
-,-,TRBJ2-7,TRBV7-2,TGTGCCAGCAGTTTCCAGGGAGGCGAGCAGTACTTC,CASSFQGGEQYF
-,-,TRBJ1-1,TRBV11-2,TGTGCCAGCAGCTTAGAAGCGGGGGCGCGTGAAGCTTTCTTT,CASSLEAGAREAFF
-,-,TRBJ1-1,TRBV7-9,TGTGCCAGCAGCTTGGGGGGGTTGAACACTGAAGCTTTCTTT,CASSLGGLNTEAFF
TRBD2,-,TRBJ2-1,TRBV29-1,TGCAGCGTTGAAGATGGGGGGGGTTTGGCAGGGATGGGGTACAATGAGCAGTTCTTC,CSVEDGGGLAGMGYNEQFF
TRBD1,-,TRBJ2-3,TRBV25-1,TGTGCCAGCAGTGAAGACAGGGGCGCTTCAGATACGCAGTATTTT,CASSEDRGASDTQYF
-,-,TRBJ2-5,TRBV7-2,TGTGCCAGCAGCCTCAAACGGGAGACCCAGTACTTC,CASSLKRETQYF
-,-,TRBJ2-2,TRBV5-1,TGCGCCAGCAGCCCTAGTCGGGCGGGCCTTGGTACCGGGGAGCTGTTTTTT,CASSPSRAGLGTGELFF
TRBD2,-,TRBJ2-1,TRBV7-2,TGTGCCAGCAGCCAGCTAGCGGGGTCCTACAATGAGCAGTTCTTC,CASSQLAGSYNEQFF
-,-,TRBJ1-1,TRBV7-2,TGTGCCAGCAGCCTTGGGGGGGTGATGAACACTGAAGCTTTCTTT,CASSLGGVMNTEAFF
-,-,TRBJ2-2,TRBV6-5,TGTGCCAGCAAGACAACGGCGAACCCCGGGGAGCTGTTTTTT,CASKTTANPGELFF
TRBD2,-,TRBJ2-2,TRBV5-1,TGCGCCAGCAGCCTCCGGACTAGCGGGGGCACCGGGGAGCTGTTTTTT,CASSLRTSGGTGELFF
TRBD1,-,TRBJ2-3,TRBV24-1,TGTGCCACCAGTGGAAGACAGGGGGTAGGGGATACGCAGTATTTT,CATSGRQGVGDTQYF
TRBD1,-,TRBJ2-3,TRBV24-1,TGTGCCACCAGTGATTTCAGGGGGCCCAGCACAGATACGCAGTATTTT,CATSDFRGPSTDTQYF
TRBD1,once,TRBJ2-1,TRBV4-2,TGTGCCAGCAGCCAAGGCAGGGGGAAAGACGATGAGCAGTTCTTC,CASSQGRGKDDEQFF
TRBD1,once,TRBJ1-1,TRBV2,TGTGCCAGCAGCAGGGACAGGGAAGCTTTCTTT,CASSRDREAFF
TRBD1,once,TRBJ1-1,TRBV12-3/TRBV12-4,TGTGCCAGCAGCTCACGACAGGGATCGGCTTTCTTT,CASSSRQGSAFF
TRBD1,once,TRBJ2-6,TRBV18,TGTGCCAGCTCACCAGGTACAGGGACAGCTGGGGCCAACGTCCTGACTTTC,CASSPGTGTAGANVLTF
-,-,TRBJ1-2,TRBV9,TGTGCCAGCAGCGTAGAGGGGGGGTTCAACTATGGCTACACCTTC,CASSVEGGFNYGYTF
-,-,TRBJ2-2,TRBV5-1,TGCGCCAGCAACCTCCACGGGAACACCGGGGAGCTGTTTTTT,CASNLHGNTGELFF
TRBD1,-,TRBJ2-5,TRBV4-1,TGCGCCAGCAGACCGGGACAGATGACTCAAGAGACCCAGTACTTC,CASRPGQMTQETQYF
TRBD2,-,TRBJ2-3,TRBV10-3,TGTGCCATCAGTGAGACTAGCGGGAGGGCCGCCCGTAGCACAGATACGCAGTATTTT,CAISETSGRAARSTDTQYF
TRBD1,-,TRBJ2-3,TRBV6-2/TRBV6-3,TGTGCCAGCAGTTATCCCCTGGGACAGGCCGGGACAGATACGCAGTATTTT,CASSYPLGQAGTDTQYF
TRBD1,-,TRBJ2-1,TRBV5-1,TGCGCCAGCAGCCGCAACGGACCGACAGGGTGGGGACAGTTCTTC,CASSRNGPTGWGQFF
TRBD1,-,TRBJ1-4,TRBV30,TGTGCCTGGAGTCGGGACAGGGTGACGACTAATGAAAAACTGTTTTTT,CAWSRDRVTTNEKLFF
-,once,TRBJ1-5,TRBV28,TGTGCCAGCAAAGGGGCTTGGAATCAGCCCCAGCATTTT,CASKGAWNQPQHF
-,-,TRBJ1-2,TRBV4-1,TGCGCCAGCAGCCACGGCGGACCGGGGGGCGCAGGCTACACCTTC,CASSHGGPGGAGYTF
-,once,TRBJ1-2,TRBV7-9,TGTGCCAGCAGCTTCGCGAGGCCCGGCTACACCTTC,CASSFARPGYTF
-,-,TRBJ2-3,TRBV15,TGTGCCACCAGCAGGAGAGCGGGCAGCACAGATACGCAGTATTTT,CATSRRAGSTDTQYF
TRBD2,-,TRBJ2-7,TRBV7-3,TGTGCCAGCAGCCCTAAAGCGGGAGCTGGATACGAGCAGTACTTC,CASSPKAGAGYEQYF
TRBD1,once,TRBJ2-6,TRBV18,TGTGCCAGCTCACCGGGACAGGGAGGTGGGGCCAACGTCCTGACTTTC,CASSPGQGGGANVLTF
TRBD1,once,TRBJ1-2,TRBV19,TGTGCCAGTAGTAGGGACAGGGGGCTCAACTATGGCTACACCTTC,CASSRDRGLNYGYTF
TRBD2,-,TRBJ2-5,TRBV24-1,TGTGCCACCAGTGATTCTGGCGGGAGGGCCCTCCTAGCGGAGACCCAGTACTTC,CATSDSGGRALLAETQYF
TRBD1,-,TRBJ1-1,TRBV7-8,TGTGCCAGCAGCCTGGCGACAGGGCCGAACACTGAAGCTTTCTTT,CASSLATGPNTEAFF
TRBD1,-,TRBJ2-1,TRBV27,TGTGCCAGCAGGTACAGGGGGAGCTCCTACAATGAGCAGTTCTTC,CASRYRGSSYNEQFF
-,-,TRBJ2-1,TRBV7-3,TGTGCCAGCAGCCGGCGCGCAGCCACGACATGGGATGAGCAGTTCTTC,CASSRRAATTWDEQFF
-,-,TRBJ1-1,TRBV18,TGTGCCAGCTCACGCGGACAGTCTGAAGCTTTCTTT,CASSRGQSEAFF
-,-,TRBJ1-1,TRBV25-1,TGTGCCAGCAGCCTTACGACAGGAACTGAAGCTTTCTTT,CASSLTTGTEAFF
TRBD1,once,TRBJ1-5,TRBV20-1,TGCAGTGCTAGTCCCACAGGGGGAGGTAGCAATCAGCCCCAGCATTTT,CSASPTGGGSNQPQHF
TRBD2,once,TRBJ2-7,TRBV27,TGTGCCAGCAGACGGGGGGGCTCCTACGAGCAGTACTTC,CASRRGGSYEQYF